This T cell receptor (beta chain) originates from a study of blood T cells in healthy people across ages (dated by TCRdb to about 2015). Background for the entire study: In model experiments, template switching captured about one uniquely barcoded TCR beta cDNA molecule for every two T cells. Donors of different ages were randomly distributed across sequencing lanes to avoid experimental bias. The study measured age-related changes in TCR beta repertoire diversity using deep sequencing normalized with unique cDNA molecular identifiers. Using the same blood draw, the study looked at two additional independent replicas of 1 million unique cDNA reads for two donors, one aged 18 to 30 and the other aged 80 or older. The donors were divided into four age groups: young (average about 15 years), middle-aged (about 39), aged (approximately 62) and long-lived (roughly 82).

Systemically healthy Caucasian individuals from Russia, approximately 39 in total and aged about 6 to 100 years, were included as donors. Each donor gave about 9.2 milliliters of peripheral blood, drawn into EDTA-treated Vacutainer tubes. Ficoll-Paque density-gradient centrifugation was used to isolate PBMCs, with at least 6.5 million per sample. Total RNA, at least 6 micrograms per sample, was extracted from PBMCs with Trizol reagent. For every donor, an aliquot of PBMCs went through flow cytometry to measure the percentages of naive CD45RAhigh/CD27high T cells. The paper as a whole reports these results and caveats: Compared with the aged group, the long-lived group had more naive CD4+ T cells, fewer expanded clones and increased TCR diversity, suggesting age selection. Total diversity estimates from one million sequenced T cells were considered lower bounds and underestimates. Observed TCR beta diversity per million T cells fell roughly linearly with age, and a significant reduction was already apparent by age roughly 40. Bulk unsorted PBMC profiling prevented conclusive comparison of naive and antigen-experienced compartments. Observed TCR beta diversity correlated strongly with the percentage of naive T cells measured by flow cytometry. Because the CMV infection status of the donors was unknown, age-related changes in expanded clonotypes may potentially have been confounded.

The protocol used for the library was 5' RACE. Sequencing was carried out with an Illumina HiSeq 2500. A second about 7 to 11 cycle PCR used a sample-barcoded 5' primer and a J-beta primer mix. Each TCR beta cDNA molecule received a unique molecular identifier from a template-switch 5' adaptor carrying 12 random nucleotides. Each sample yielded at least 3 million CDR3-containing paired-end reads. First-strand cDNA was synthesized from all RNA with the Mint cDNA synthesis kit, primed by a TRBC-specific oligonucleotide. After uracil-DNA glycosylase treatment, a first 18-cycle PCR used universal primers M1SS and BC2_uni_R on all cDNA. In the authors' own workflow: Normalization of each sample was performed by random selection of 1 million high-quality reads, each carrying a distinct molecular identifier. Reads with shared molecular identifiers were discarded instead of being binned into consensus sequences. CDR3 identification, clonotype clustering and error correction used MiTCR with a Q25 quality threshold and the strictest error-elimination algorithm. A nonparametric unseen species model using Euler transformation provided a lower-bound estimate of total TCR beta diversity. Using fastp at Q25 and MiXCR, TCRdb reprocessed the public reads and kept productive beta chains. Here each entry gathers all rows of one CDR3 protein and keeps the most common genes and DNA. In this record, the V and J calls reflect TCRdb's handling and not the investigators' own analysis. Recorded for this sample are nearly 1 million distinct CDR3 sequences; 51% of them occurred a single time. The top ten clonotypes cover about a fifth of the sample.

From a lookup of the germline V gene (reference sequence), CDR1 and CDR2 are DFQATT and SNEGSKA. V loses 3 bases, J loses 6 bases, and the germline ends lie 24 bases apart. The CDR3 numbers 17 residues from cysteine through phenylalanine. The read is trimmed to its CDR3 DNA, 51 bases read in frame from base 1. As for this clonotype: Its antigen target is currently unknown. No base quality information exists; no much larger clone differs at one position.

The TCR was taken from a woman aged 60-75 years in good health. The rearrangement joined TRBV20-1 to TRBJ1-5; the D segment could be TRBD1, given 6 matching bases. The source material was blood. The DNA sequence reads TGCAGTGCTAGGGGTGGGGCAGGGTGGACAGAAAGTCAGCCCCAGCATTTT. Its product reads: CSARGGAGWTESQPQHF.